The sequence of this T cell receptor (beta chain) was determined in a study of cytomegalovirus exposure and HLA in healthy donors. General observations from the study: In vitro confirmation showed three CMV-associated chains to be CMV antigen specific. The investigators catalogued 164 TCR beta chains as cytomegalovirus-associated.

This clone occurred once. Its specificity is not known. This PCR relied on a set of 60 Vbeta primers and 13 Jbeta primers. This table comes from immunoSEQ multiplex PCR, and its TCRdb copy is limited to in-frame clones, with some not included. The sample includes 90,000 to 150,000 clones, approximately 80% of them seen just once. Germline CDR1 reads KGHSH; CDR2 reads LQKENI. V lost 2 bases, J lost 3 bases, and 5 bases stayed unmatched. This CDR3 has 16 amino acids. The sample consisted of PBMCs. The rearrangement joins TRBV18 to TRBJ2-2; 8 bases match TRBD2. The sequence was collected from a man aged 35-49 years in good health and CMV-seropositive. CDR3 amino acids: CASSPFAGGYTGELFF. As DNA, the CDR3 is TGTGCCAGCTCACCATTTGCGGGGGGATACACCGGGGAGCTGTTTTTT.